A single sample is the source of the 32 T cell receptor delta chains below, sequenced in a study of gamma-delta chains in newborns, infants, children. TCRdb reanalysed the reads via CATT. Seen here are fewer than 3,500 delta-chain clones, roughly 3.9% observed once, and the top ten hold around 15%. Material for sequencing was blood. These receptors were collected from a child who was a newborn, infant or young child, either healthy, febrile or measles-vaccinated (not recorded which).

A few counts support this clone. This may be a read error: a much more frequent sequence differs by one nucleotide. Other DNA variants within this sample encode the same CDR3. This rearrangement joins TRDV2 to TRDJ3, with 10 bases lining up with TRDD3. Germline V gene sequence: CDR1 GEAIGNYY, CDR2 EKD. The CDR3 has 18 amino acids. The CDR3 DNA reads TGTGCATGTGACACCGGGGGATACGACATCTGGGACACCCGACAGATGTTTTTC. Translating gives CACDTGGYDIWDTRQMFF.

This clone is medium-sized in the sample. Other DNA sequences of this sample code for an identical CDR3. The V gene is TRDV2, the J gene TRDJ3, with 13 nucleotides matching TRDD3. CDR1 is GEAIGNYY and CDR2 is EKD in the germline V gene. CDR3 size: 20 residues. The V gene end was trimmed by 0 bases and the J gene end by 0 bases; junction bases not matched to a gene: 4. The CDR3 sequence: CACDTYWGIRSSWDTRQMFF. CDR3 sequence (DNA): TGTGCCTGTGACACCTACTGGGGGATACGGAGCTCCTGGGACACCCGACAGATGTTTTTC.

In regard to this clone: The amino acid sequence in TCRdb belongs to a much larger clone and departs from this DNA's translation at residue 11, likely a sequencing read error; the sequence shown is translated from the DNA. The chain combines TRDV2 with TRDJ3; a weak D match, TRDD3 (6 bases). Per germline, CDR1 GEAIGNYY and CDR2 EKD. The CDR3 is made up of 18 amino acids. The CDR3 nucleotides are TGTGCCTGTGACACCTGGGGGCCTAGCTCCCGGGACACCCGACAGATGTTTTTC. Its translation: CACDTWGPSSRDTRQMFF.

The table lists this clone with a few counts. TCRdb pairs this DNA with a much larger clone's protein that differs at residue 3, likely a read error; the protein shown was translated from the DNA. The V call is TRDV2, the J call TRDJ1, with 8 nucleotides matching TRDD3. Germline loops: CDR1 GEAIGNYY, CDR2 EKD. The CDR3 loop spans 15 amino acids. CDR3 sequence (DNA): TGTGCCCGTGACTCCCTGGGGGACCCAGCCGATAAACTCATCTTT. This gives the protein CARDSLGDPADKLIF.

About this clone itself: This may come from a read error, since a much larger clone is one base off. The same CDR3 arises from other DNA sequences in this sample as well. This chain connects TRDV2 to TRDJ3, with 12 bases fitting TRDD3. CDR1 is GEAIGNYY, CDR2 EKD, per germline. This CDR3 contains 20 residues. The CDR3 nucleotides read TGTGCCTGTGACACCGTACTGGGGGATACTAGCTCCTGGGACACCCGGCAGATGTTTTTC. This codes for CACDTVLGDTSSWDTRQMFF.

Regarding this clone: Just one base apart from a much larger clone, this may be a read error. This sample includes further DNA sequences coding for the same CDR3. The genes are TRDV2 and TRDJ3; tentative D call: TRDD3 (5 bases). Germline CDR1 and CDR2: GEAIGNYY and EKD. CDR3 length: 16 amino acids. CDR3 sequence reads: CACDTVGSWDTRQMFF. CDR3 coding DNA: TGTGCCTGTGACACCGTAGGCTCCTGGGACACTCGACAGATGTTTTTC.

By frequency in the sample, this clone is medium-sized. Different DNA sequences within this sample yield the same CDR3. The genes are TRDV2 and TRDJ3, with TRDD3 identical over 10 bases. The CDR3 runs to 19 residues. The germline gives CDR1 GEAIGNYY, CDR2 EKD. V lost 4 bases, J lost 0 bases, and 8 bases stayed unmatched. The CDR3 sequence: CACDGGYTYSSWDTRQMFF. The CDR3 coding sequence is TGTGCCTGTGATGGGGGATACACCTACAGCTCCTGGGACACCCGACAGATGTTTTTC.

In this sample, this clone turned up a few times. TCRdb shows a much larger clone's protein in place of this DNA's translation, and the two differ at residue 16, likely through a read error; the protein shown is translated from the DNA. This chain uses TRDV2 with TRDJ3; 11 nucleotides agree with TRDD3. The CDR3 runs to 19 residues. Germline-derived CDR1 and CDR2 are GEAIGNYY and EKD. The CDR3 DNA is TGTGCCTGTGACGTACTGGGGGATAACGGCTCCTGGGACACCCGACGGATGTTTTTC. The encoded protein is CACDVLGDNGSWDTRRMFF.

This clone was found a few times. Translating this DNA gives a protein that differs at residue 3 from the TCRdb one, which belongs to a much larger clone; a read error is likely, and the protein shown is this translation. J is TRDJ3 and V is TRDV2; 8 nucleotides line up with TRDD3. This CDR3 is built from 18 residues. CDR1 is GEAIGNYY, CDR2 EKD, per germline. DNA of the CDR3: TGTGCCCGTGACAATACTGGGGGCCGCTCCTGGGACACCCGACAGATGTTTTTC. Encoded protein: CARDNTGGRSWDTRQMFF.

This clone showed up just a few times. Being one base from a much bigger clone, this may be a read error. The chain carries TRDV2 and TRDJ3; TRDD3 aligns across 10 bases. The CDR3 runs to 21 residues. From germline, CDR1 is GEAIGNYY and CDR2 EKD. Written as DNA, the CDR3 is TGTGCCTGTGACACGGCGCACCTGGGGGATAACCGTAACTGGGGCACCCGACAGATGTTTTTC. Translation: CACDTAHLGDNRNWGTRQMFF.

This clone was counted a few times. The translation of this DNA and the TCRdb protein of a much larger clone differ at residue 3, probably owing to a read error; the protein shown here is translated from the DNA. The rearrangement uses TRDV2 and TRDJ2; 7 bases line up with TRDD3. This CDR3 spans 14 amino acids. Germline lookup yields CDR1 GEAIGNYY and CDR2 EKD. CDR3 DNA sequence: TGTGCCCGTGACAAATGGGGGATGACAGCACAACTCTTCTTT. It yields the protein CARDKWGMTAQLFF.

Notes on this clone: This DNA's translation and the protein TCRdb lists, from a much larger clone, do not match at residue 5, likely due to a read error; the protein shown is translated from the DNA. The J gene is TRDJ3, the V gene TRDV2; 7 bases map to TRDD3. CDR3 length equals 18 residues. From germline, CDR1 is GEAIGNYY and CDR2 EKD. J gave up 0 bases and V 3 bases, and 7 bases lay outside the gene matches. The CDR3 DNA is TGTGCCTGTGACGCTGGGGGGTACAGCTCCTGGGACACCCGACAGATGTTTTTC. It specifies CACDAGGYSSWDTRQMFF.

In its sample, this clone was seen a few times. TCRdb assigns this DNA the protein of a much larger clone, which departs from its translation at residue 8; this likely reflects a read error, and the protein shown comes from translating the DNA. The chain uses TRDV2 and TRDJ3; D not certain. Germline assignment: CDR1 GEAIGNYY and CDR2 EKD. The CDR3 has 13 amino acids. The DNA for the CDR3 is TGTGCCTGTGACACCTGGGACATCCGACAGATGTTTTTC. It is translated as CACDTWDIRQMFF.

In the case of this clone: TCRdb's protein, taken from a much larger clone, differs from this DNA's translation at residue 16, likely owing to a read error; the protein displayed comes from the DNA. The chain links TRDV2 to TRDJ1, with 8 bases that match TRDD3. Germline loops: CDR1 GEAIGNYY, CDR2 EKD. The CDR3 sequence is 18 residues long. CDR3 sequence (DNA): TGTGCCTGTGACACTCGTACTGGGGGCCCATTTTACACCGATAAATTCATCTTT. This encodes CACDTRTGGPFYTDKFIF.

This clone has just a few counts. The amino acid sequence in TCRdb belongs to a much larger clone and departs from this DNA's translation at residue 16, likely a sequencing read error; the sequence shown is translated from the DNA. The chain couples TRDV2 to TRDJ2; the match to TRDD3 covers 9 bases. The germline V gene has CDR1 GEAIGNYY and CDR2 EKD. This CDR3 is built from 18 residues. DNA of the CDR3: TGTGCCTGTGACCCCCTTACTGGGGGAGAAGCTTTGACAGCACAACCCTTCTTT. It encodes CACDPLTGGEALTAQPFF.

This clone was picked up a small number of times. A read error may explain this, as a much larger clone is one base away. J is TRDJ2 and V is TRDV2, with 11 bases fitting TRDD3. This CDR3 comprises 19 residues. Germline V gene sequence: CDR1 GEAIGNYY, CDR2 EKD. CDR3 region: CARDTDLLGDKFLTAQLFF. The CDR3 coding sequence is TGTGCCCGTGACACCGATTTACTGGGGGATAAATTTTTGACAGCACAACTCTTCTTT.

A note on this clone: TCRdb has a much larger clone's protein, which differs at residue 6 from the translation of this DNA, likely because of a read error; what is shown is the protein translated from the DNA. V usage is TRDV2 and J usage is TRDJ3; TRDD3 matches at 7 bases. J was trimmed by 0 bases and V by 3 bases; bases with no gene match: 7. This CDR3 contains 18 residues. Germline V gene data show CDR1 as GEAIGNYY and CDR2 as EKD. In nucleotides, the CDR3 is TGTGCCTGTGACGCCTCACTGGGGAGCTCCTGGGACACCCGACAGATGTTTTTC. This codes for CACDASLGSSWDTRQMFF.

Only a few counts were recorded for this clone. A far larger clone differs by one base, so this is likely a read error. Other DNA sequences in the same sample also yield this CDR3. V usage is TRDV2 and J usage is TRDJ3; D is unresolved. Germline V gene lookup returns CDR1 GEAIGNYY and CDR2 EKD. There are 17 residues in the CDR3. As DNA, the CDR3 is TGTGCCTGCGACATTCTACTGAGCTCCTGGGACACCCGACAGATGTTTTTC. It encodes CACDILLSSWDTRQMFF.

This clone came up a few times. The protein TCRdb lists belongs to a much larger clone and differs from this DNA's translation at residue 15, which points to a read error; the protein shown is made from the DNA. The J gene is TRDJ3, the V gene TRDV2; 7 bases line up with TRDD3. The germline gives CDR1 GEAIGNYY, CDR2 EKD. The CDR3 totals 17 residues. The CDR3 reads CACDTWGSSWDTRQVFF. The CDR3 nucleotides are TGTGCCTGTGACACCTGGGGGAGCTCCTGGGACACCCGACAGGTGTTTTTC.

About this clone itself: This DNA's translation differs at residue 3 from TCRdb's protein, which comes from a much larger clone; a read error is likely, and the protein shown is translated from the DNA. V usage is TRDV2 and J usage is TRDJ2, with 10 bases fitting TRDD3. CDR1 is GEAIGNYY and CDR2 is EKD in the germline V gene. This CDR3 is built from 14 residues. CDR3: CARDVLGDTAQLFF. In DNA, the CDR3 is TGTGCCCGTGACGTACTGGGGGATACAGCACAACTCTTCTTT.

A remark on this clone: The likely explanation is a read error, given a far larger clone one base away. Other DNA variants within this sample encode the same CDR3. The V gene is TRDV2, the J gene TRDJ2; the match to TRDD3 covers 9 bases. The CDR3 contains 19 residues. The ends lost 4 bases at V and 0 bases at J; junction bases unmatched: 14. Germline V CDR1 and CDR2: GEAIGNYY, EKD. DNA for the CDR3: TGTGCCTGTGATCCGATACTGGGGGACACGCCGGCTTTGACAGCACAACTCTTCTTT. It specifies CACDPILGDTPALTAQLFF.

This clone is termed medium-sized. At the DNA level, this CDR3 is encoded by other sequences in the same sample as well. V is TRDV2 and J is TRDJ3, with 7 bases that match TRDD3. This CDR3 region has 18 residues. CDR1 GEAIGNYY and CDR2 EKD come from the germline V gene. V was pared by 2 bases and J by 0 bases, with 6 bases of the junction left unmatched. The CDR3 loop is CACDILGLSSWDTRQMFF. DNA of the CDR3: TGTGCCTGTGACATACTGGGGCTGAGCTCCTGGGACACCCGACAGATGTTTTTC.

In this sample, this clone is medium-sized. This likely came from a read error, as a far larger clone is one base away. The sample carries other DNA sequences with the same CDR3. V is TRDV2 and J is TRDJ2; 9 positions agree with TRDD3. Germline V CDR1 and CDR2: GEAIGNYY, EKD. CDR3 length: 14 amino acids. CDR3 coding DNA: TGTGCCTGTGACATACTGGGGGAGACAGCACAACTCTTCTTC. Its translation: CACDILGETAQLFF.

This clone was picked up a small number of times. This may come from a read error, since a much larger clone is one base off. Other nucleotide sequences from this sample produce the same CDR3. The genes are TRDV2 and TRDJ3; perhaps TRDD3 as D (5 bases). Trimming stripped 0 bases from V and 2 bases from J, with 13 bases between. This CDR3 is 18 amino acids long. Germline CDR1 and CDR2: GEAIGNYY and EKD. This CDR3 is CACDTGGYRTWDTRQMFF. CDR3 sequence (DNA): TGTGCCTGTGACACCGGGGGGTACAGAACCTGGGACACCCGACAGATGTTTTTC.

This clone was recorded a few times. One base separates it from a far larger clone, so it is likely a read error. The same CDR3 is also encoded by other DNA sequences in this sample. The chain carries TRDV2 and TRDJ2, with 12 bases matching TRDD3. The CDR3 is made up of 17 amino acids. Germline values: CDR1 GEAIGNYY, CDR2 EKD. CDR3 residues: CACDALLGDTLTAQLFF. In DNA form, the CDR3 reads TGTGCCTGTGACGCACTACTGGGGGATACTTTGACAGCACAACTTTTCTTT.

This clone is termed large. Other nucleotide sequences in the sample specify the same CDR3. The CDR3 DNA reads TGTGCCTGTGACTCTACTGGCAGCTCCTGGGACACCCGACAGATGTTTTTC. Residues: CACDSTGSSWDTRQMFF. The V and J genes are TRDV2 and TRDJ3; tentatively, D is TRDD3 (5 bases). V was clipped by 3 bases and J by 0 bases, with 11 bases between them. The CDR3 covers 17 residues. Germline V gene sequence: CDR1 GEAIGNYY, CDR2 EKD.

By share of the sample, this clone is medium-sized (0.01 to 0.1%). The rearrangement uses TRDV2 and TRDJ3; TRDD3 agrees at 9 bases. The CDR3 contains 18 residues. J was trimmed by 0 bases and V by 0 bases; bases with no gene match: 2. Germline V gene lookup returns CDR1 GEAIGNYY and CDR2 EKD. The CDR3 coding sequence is TGTGCCTGTGACACCTTGGGGGATAACTCCTGGGACACCCGACAGATGTTTTTC. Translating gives CACDTLGDNSWDTRQMFF.

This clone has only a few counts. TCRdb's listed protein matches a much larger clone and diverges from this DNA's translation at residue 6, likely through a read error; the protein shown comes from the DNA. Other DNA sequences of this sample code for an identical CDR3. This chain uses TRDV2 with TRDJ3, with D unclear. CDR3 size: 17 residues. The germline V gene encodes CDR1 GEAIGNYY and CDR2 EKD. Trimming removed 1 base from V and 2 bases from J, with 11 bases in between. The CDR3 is CACDTAGDTWDTRQMFF. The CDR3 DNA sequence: TGTGCCTGTGACACTGCAGGAGATACCTGGGACACCCGACAGATGTTTTTC.

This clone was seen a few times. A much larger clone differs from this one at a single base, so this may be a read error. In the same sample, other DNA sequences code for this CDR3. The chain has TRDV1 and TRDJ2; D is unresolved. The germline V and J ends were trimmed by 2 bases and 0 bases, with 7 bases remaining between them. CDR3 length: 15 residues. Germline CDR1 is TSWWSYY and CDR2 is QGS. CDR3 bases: TGTGCTCTTGGGGAAGAGGAGGCTTTGACAGCACAACTCTTCTTT. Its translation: CALGEEEALTAQLFF.

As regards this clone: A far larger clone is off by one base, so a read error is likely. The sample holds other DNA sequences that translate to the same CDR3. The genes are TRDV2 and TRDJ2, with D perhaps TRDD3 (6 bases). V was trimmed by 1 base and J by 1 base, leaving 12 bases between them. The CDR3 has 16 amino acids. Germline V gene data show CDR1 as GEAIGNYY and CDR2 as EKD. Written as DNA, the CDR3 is TGTGCCTGTGACACGGTCGGGGGAGGTTTGACAGCACAACTCTTCTTT. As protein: CACDTVGGGLTAQLFF.

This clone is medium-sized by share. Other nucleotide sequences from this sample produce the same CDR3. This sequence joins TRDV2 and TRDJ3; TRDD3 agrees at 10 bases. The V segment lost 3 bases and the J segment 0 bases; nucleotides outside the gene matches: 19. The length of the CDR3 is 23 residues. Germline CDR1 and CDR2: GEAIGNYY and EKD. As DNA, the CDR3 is TGTGCCTGTGACCGGGTTGGGACAGGGGGATACGCGAAGAGCTCCTGGGACACCCGACAGATGTTTTTC. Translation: CACDRVGTGGYAKSSWDTRQMFF.

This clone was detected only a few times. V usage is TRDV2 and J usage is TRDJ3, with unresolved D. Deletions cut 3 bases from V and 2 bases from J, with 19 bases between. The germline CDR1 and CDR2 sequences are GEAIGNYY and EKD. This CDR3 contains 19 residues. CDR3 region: CACDGTGPYWAWDTRQMFF. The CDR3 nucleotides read TGTGCCTGTGACGGTACCGGCCCATATTGGGCCTGGGACACCCGACAGATGTTTTTC.